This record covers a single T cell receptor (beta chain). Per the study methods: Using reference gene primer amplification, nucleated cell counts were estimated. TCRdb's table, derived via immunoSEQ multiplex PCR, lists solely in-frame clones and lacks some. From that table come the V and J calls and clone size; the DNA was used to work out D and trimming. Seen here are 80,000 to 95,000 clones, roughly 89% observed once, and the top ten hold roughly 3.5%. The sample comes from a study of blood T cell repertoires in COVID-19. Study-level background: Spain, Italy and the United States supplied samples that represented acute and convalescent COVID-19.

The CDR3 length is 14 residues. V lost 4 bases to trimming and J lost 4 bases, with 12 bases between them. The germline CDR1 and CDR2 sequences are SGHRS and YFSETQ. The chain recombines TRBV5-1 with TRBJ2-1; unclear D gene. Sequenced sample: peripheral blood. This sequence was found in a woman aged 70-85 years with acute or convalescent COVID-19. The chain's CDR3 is CASSPSVDYNEQFF. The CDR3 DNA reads TGCGCCAGCAGCCCAAGCGTTGATTACAATGAGCAGTTCTTC.